This TCR beta chain was profiled in a study of early T cells in non-severe SARS-CoV-2 infection. Study details: The authors sequenced bulk RNA from unsorted whole blood, leaving chains unpaired.

This CDR3 contains 12 residues. Between the trimmed V and J ends, which lost 6 bases and 7 bases, there was a span of 13 bases. Germline assignment: CDR1 SQVTM and CDR2 ANQGSEA. This clonotype was seen repeatedly, ten times or more. The antigen remains undetermined. Individually, cDNA molecules had unique molecular identifiers attached to them. TCRdb used MiXCR to reprocess the 5' RACE reads, holding one entry per CDR3 protein. Altogether some 77,000 distinct CDR3 sequences are present, about 5% being singletons, with the ten largest covering under 8%. Findings and caveats of the study: Matching against VDJdb likely underestimated virus-specific expansions, favoring anti-spike CD8.

This material consisted of whole blood, taken at baseline. The rearrangement links TRBV29-1 to TRBJ2-1; maybe TRBD2 (6 bases). The sequence derives from an adult who was a healthcare worker with PCR-confirmed SARS-CoV-2 infection or an uninfected control (not recorded which). As DNA, the CDR3 is TGCAGCGTGGGACTTTCCGCGAATGAGCAGTTCTTC. Translation: CSVGLSANEQFF.